The clone carrying this T cell receptor (beta chain) appeared a single time. Its antigen is unidentified. These data belong to a study of Tregs in tolerant kidney transplant recipients. Unstimulated regulatory T cells (CD4+CD25+CD127-), CD4+CD25- non-regulatory cells, CD4 and CD8 cells were FACS-sorted from thawed PBMCs. Study-wide results and limits: Expanding Tregs on activated donor B cells appeared to best identify donor-specific TCRbeta clones. For some patients, primers changed over time, blocking nucleotide-level comparison.

Germline assignment: CDR1 KGHSH and CDR2 LQKENI. The CDR3 loop spans 14 amino acids. V was pared by 1 base and J by 3 bases, with 9 bases between. Here immunoSEQ multiplex PCR was the method, and the copy in TCRdb shows in-frame clones only, minus some. In the table there are some 70,000 clones, roughly 91% of which are singletons. The chain recombines TRBV18 with TRBJ1-1; D gene unclear. The sequence derives from a human donor who received a combined kidney and bone marrow transplant. This specimen consisted of CD4+ T cells from blood, obtained before the transplant. CDR3 DNA sequence: TGTGCCAGCTCACCACTCGACACCCACACTGAAGCTTTCTTT. Protein product: CASSPLDTHTEAFF.